The entry below describes one T cell receptor beta chain. What it recognizes is unknown. There are 15 residues in the CDR3. Germline CDR1 is MGHRA and CDR2 is YSYEKL. The junction had 5 bases not matched to a gene; V was cut back by 0 bases and J by 7 bases. These data originate in a study of blood T cells in healthy people across ages. Study-level findings and limits: Significant beta diversity loss was already apparent by age about 42, declining roughly linearly. Expanded clonotype changes were possibly confounded by unknown donor CMV status.

A sample-barcoded 5' primer and a J-beta primer mix were used in a second PCR of roughly 7 to 12 cycles. One entry per CDR3 protein, called by TCRdb with MiXCR from the 5' RACE reads. The sample includes 550,000 to 750,000 distinct CDR3 sequences, about 21% of them seen just once. The TCR comes from an older man in good health. The sample taken for sequencing was blood. This chain uses TRBV4-1 with TRBJ2-5; 10 bases agree with TRBD2. For the CDR3, the DNA is TGCGCCAGCAGCCAAGAGGCTAGCGGGAGCCCGACCCAGTACTTC. It encodes CASSQEASGSPTQYF.